The clone carrying this TCR beta chain was counted between two and nine times. From the RT-PCR reads, TCRdb called clonotypes with MiXCR, one entry per CDR3 protein. The top ten hold 3.6% of the sample, which has about 700,000 distinct CDR3 sequences, 12% to 15% seen once. The germline V gene has CDR1 MDHEN and CDR2 SYDVKM. CDR3 length equals 16 residues. The trim removed 8 bases at V and 0 bases at J, leaving 10 bases unmatched. This clonotype was obtained from a female donor in good health, serving as a healthy control. The chain has TRBV28 and TRBJ1-5; TRBD1 aligns across 7 bases. Sequencing used memory CD4+ T cells from blood. CDR3 bases: TGTGCCAGCGGGCGAGGGGGCGTAGCTAGCAATCAGCCCCAGCATTTT. Translating it yields CASGRGGVASNQPQHF.